This T cell receptor beta chain comes out of a study of blood T cells in healthy people across ages. This clonotype occurred a few times. Combining a sample-barcoded 5' primer with a J-beta primer mix, a second PCR ran for roughly 7 to 11 cycles. TCRdb re-analysed the 5' RACE reads in MiXCR, keeping a single row per CDR3 protein. The table records 1.5 million to 2 million distinct CDR3 sequences, 34% of them present only once. The CDR3 totals 16 residues. V shed 2 bases, J shed 3 bases, and the junction held 5 bases outside the gene matches. In germline, CDR1 is SNHLY, CDR2 FYNNEI. Each sample provided at least 5.5 micrograms of extracted total RNA.

Material: blood. The TCR comes from a woman younger than 45 in good health. The chain couples TRBV2 to TRBJ2-3, with 10 nucleotides matching TRBD2. The DNA for the CDR3 is TGTGCCAGCAGTGAAACCGGACTAGCGGAAACAGATACGCAGTATTTT. Its protein product is CASSETGLAETDTQYF.